The rows below give T cell receptor beta chains drawn from one sample of a study of blood T cell repertoires in COVID-19. Sequencing used immunoSEQ multiplex PCR; TCRdb keeps in-frame clones, though not all of them. The data contain about 250,000 clones, 75% to 90% of them singletons. Specimen: peripheral blood. The receptor source for this set is a man aged 40-49 years with acute or convalescent COVID-19. Both conserved end residues are part of each CDR3. Each record gives: J gene, D gene, V gene, clone size, CDR3 protein, CDR3 DNA. The D gene is left open where the match is weak. The size field is filled for only some rows; it gives once, few, many or a size class.

TRBJ2-3	TRBD2	TRBV14	-	CASSQEWAGLAGDTQYF	TGTGCCAGCAGCCAAGAGTGGGCGGGACTAGCGGGAGATACGCAGTATTTT
TRBJ2-7	TRBD2	TRBV3-1/TRBV3-2	-	CASSQDGPAGVREQYF	TGTGCCAGCAGCCAAGATGGGCCAGCGGGAGTTCGCGAGCAGTACTTC
TRBJ1-2	-	TRBV27	-	CASSPYTETIRYTF	TGTGCCAGCAGTCCCTACACAGAGACTATACGCTACACCTTC
TRBJ2-5	TRBD1	TRBV11-3	-	CASSRQTGLQETQYF	TGTGCCAGCAGCCGTCAGACAGGGCTTCAAGAGACCCAGTACTTC
TRBJ2-1	TRBD2	TRBV10-3	-	CAISVWLAGGSSYNEQFF	TGTGCCATCAGTGTATGGCTAGCGGGAGGGAGCTCCTACAATGAGCAGTTCTTC
TRBJ1-3	-	TRBV19	-	CASTVEGFGNTIYF	TGTGCCAGTACGGTAGAGGGCTTTGGAAACACCATATATTTT
TRBJ1-1	-	TRBV10-3	-	CAITLSPNTEAFF	TGTGCCATCACCTTAAGCCCGAACACTGAAGCTTTCTTT
TRBJ2-3	-	TRBV19	once	CASSPILGTSTDTQYF	TGTGCCAGTAGTCCGATCTTGGGGACTAGCACAGATACGCAGTATTTT
TRBJ2-2	-	TRBV27	-	CASTPRLAQYTGELFF	TGTGCCAGCACCCCACGACTGGCACAATACACCGGGGAGCTGTTTTTT
TRBJ1-5	-	TRBV7-8	-	CASSFNPGYEPQHF	TGTGCCAGCAGCTTCAATCCAGGTTACGAGCCCCAGCATTTT
TRBJ2-3	-	TRBV18	-	CASSPSSNAQDTQYF	TGTGCCAGCTCACCAAGTAGTAACGCGCAAGATACGCAGTATTTT
TRBJ2-7	TRBD2	TRBV5-1	once	CASSSGLAASYEQYF	TGCGCCAGCAGCTCCGGACTAGCGGCGTCCTACGAGCAGTACTTC
TRBJ1-6	TRBD1	TRBV7-8	-	CASSLAWDRGYSPLHF	TGTGCCAGCAGCTTAGCGTGGGACAGGGGTTATTCACCCCTCCACTTT
TRBJ2-3	TRBD2	TRBV7-3	-	CASSLLAGTDTQYF	TGTGCCAGCAGCTTACTAGCGGGAACAGATACGCAGTATTTT
TRBJ2-7	TRBD1	TRBV7-2	-	CASSTRNSGQGAPEQYF	TGTGCCAGCAGCACGCGGAATTCTGGACAGGGGGCCCCCGAGCAGTACTTC
TRBJ2-1	TRBD2	TRBV19	-	CASTIAGAGYEQFF	TGTGCCAGTACTATAGCGGGAGCAGGCTATGAGCAGTTCTTC
TRBJ1-4	-	TRBV19	-	CASSIGDRLELFF	TGTGCCAGTAGTATAGGAGACAGGCTAGAACTGTTTTTT
TRBJ1-2	TRBD1	TRBV9	once	CASSVGDRGRGGYGYTF	TGTGCCAGCAGCGTAGGGGACAGGGGGCGAGGTGGTTATGGCTACACCTTC
TRBJ2-1	-	TRBV27	-	CASRGAFHNEQFF	TGTGCCAGCAGGGGGGCCTTCCACAATGAGCAGTTCTTC
TRBJ2-5	-	TRBV18	-	CASSPATGSVQETQYF	TGTGCCAGCTCACCCGCGACAGGAAGCGTGCAAGAGACCCAGTACTTC
TRBJ2-1	TRBD2	TRBV19	-	CASSIEATSGIEQFF	TGTGCCAGTAGTATCGAAGCGACTAGCGGGATTGAGCAGTTCTTC
TRBJ2-7	TRBD2	TRBV5-1	once	CASSFPGGLREQYF	TGCGCCAGCAGCTTCCCGGGGGGGTTGAGGGAGCAGTACTTC
TRBJ1-2	-	TRBV18	-	CASSPQRTDNYGYTF	TGTGCCAGCTCACCACAGCGGACCGATAACTATGGCTACACCTTC
TRBJ1-6	TRBD1	TRBV19	few	CASSLGQGVSPLHF	TGTGCCAGTAGTCTCGGACAGGGAGTTTCACCCCTCCACTTT
TRBJ2-7	-	TRBV27	-	CASSLGGSSYEQYF	TGTGCCAGCAGTTTAGGGGGGAGCTCCTACGAGCAGTACTTC
TRBJ1-1	TRBD1	TRBV7-2	-	CASSFSLDRGIQAFF	TGTGCCAGCAGCTTCTCCTTGGACAGGGGGATTCAAGCTTTCTTT
TRBJ2-7	TRBD2	TRBV5-1	-	CASSSLAGGGSYEQYF	TGCGCCAGCAGCTCTTTAGCGGGAGGGGGGTCCTACGAGCAGTACTTC
TRBJ1-2	-	TRBV10-1	-	CASSSGLNYGYTF	TGCGCCAGCAGTTCCGGGTTAAACTATGGCTACACCTTC
TRBJ1-5	-	TRBV19	-	CASSRVDFQPQHF	TGTGCCAGTAGTAGGGTGGACTTTCAGCCCCAGCATTTT
TRBJ1-2	TRBD1	TRBV3-1/TRBV3-2	-	CASSQEDFNRGVTF	TGTGCCAGCAGCCAAGAAGATTTTAACAGGGGGGTGACCTTC
TRBJ1-2	TRBD1	TRBV6-5	-	CASSYSGTGIDGYTF	TGTGCCAGCAGTTACTCCGGGACAGGGATAGATGGCTACACCTTC
TRBJ2-7	TRBD2	TRBV6-5	-	CASTSTGLGHYEQYF	TGTGCCAGCACCTCAACGGGACTAGGTCACTACGAGCAGTACTTC
TRBJ1-2	-	TRBV21-1	few	CASSNRDSLPNYGYTF	TGTGCCAGCAGCAACCGGGACAGCTTACCTAACTATGGCTACACCTTC
TRBJ2-7	TRBD2	TRBV29-1	-	CSVATSGRGEQYF	TGCAGCGTTGCAACTAGCGGGAGGGGCGAGCAGTACTTC
TRBJ1-2	-	TRBV4-1	-	CASSPTRIQNYGYTF	TGCGCCAGCAGCCCGACGCGGATTCAGAACTATGGCTACACCTTC
TRBJ1-1	-	TRBV6-2/TRBV6-3	-	CASSWGVRATEAFF	TGTGCCAGCAGTTGGGGGGTGCGAGCCACTGAAGCTTTCTTT
TRBJ2-5	-	TRBV15	once	CATSRDRGGQETQYF	TGTGCCACCAGCAGAGATAGGGGTGGCCAAGAGACCCAGTACTTC
TRBJ2-1	TRBD2	TRBV11-2	-	CASSLGAGGYNEQFF	TGTGCCAGCAGCTTAGGGGCGGGGGGATACAATGAGCAGTTCTTC
TRBJ1-1	-	TRBV19	-	CASSIGANVNTEAFF	TGTGCCAGTAGTATTGGGGCGAACGTGAACACTGAAGCTTTCTTT
TRBJ1-1	TRBD1	TRBV4-2	-	CASSQDFQGVNTEAFF	TGTGCCAGCAGCCAAGATTTTCAGGGGGTGAACACTGAAGCTTTCTTT
TRBJ2-7	TRBD1	TRBV5-1	-	CASSPRPGQVGEQYF	TGCGCCAGCAGCCCTAGACCGGGACAGGTGGGCGAGCAGTACTTC
TRBJ2-5	TRBD2	TRBV4-1	-	CASSQRTSGRGETQYF	TGCGCCAGCAGCCAAAGAACTAGCGGGAGGGGAGAGACCCAGTACTTC